This entry concerns a single TCR beta chain. Its antigen is as yet unknown. With 60 Vbeta and 13 Jbeta primers, the PCR was carried out. Produced via immunoSEQ multiplex PCR; TCRdb's table is partial and in-frame only. Of roughly 13,000 clones listed, 63% are singletons. This sample was taken from a study of cytomegalovirus exposure and HLA in healthy donors. V was shortened by 8 bases and J by 8 bases, with 18 bases between the two germline ends. The CDR3 has 13 residues. Germline-derived CDR1 and CDR2 are MGHDK and SYGVNS. Study results and limitations: Some TCR beta chains (about 170 of them) were listed as cytomegalovirus-associated. A later analysis showed HLA-associated TCR beta chains outstripping equally common others in clonal expansion.

This clonotype originated in a woman aged 50 to 60 in good health and CMV-seropositive. The chain uses TRBV25-1 and TRBJ1-1; weak D call: TRBD1 (5 bases). The sample was PBMCs. In nucleotides, the CDR3 is TGTGCCAGCGGACCCGGCGGGGGGAGGGAAGCTTTCTTT. Translating it yields CASGPGGGREAFF.